This paragraph covers one T cell receptor (beta chain) sequence. The antigen it recognizes is unknown. No quality values exist for individual bases; no much larger clone is one base distant. This entry is derived from a study of OX40 agonist ivuxolimab in advanced cancers. The study in broad terms: The costimulatory receptor OX40 (CD134) was targeted by ivuxolimab, a fully human IgG2 agonistic monoclonal antibody. Intravenous ivuxolimab was administered to patients every 2 weeks at six dose levels: 0.01, 0.1, 0.3, 1.5, 3 and 10 mg/kg. Of the roughly 52 dose-escalation patients, hepatocellular carcinoma was present in roughly 19, melanoma in some 15, renal cell carcinoma in 9 and head and neck cancer in 9. A male proportion of roughly 80% and a mean age of about 60 years, ranging from about 23 to 90, were recorded for the dose-escalation cohort. Prior anti-PD-1, anti-PD-L1 or anti-CTLA-4 therapy was permitted, and 35% to 40% of dose-escalation patients had received checkpoint inhibitors. Three dose-escalation patients achieved partial responses, one with hepatocellular carcinoma and two with cutaneous melanoma. The purpose of peripheral TCRbeta sequencing was to test whether ivuxolimab changed TCR sequence diversity and led to clonal T-cell expansion. The paper covers the monotherapy dose-escalation part of the phase I ivuxolimab trial, which included N of about 50 patients.

Results and caveats for the whole study, not just this receptor: In partial responders in the 0.1-3.0 mg/kg groups, normalized peripheral clonal expansion was found to be among the lowest, especially among CD8+ T cells. Low levels of normalized T-cell clonal expansion were also seen in some patients who did not respond. After ivuxolimab, CD8+ T cells had more expanded clones than CD4+ T cells on average. At doses of 0.1 to 3.0 mg/kg, clonal expansion of both CD4+ and CD8+ T cells in blood was seen between baseline and week 6. The antigen specificity of the clonally expanded peripheral T cells was not determined.

The trial excluded patients who had a history of autoimmune disease or who were on systemic immunosuppression. Peripheral blood for TCR sequencing was collected from all dose cohorts at baseline, on cycle 4 day 1, and on cycle 7 day 1. The samples were drawn from a first-in-human, open-label, multicenter phase I dose-escalation trial of ivuxolimab. Adults with locally advanced or metastatic melanoma, renal cell carcinoma, hepatocellular carcinoma or head and neck squamous cell carcinoma were enrolled in the trial. Before TCR sequencing, CD4+ T cells and CD8+ T cells from peripheral blood were sorted into separate populations. To sequence the TCRbeta CDR3 region, genomic DNA was isolated from the sorted cells. The immunoSEQ Assay was used for sequencing of TCRbeta CDR3 regions. In TCRdb, the immuneACCESS table is reduced to in-frame sequences with V and J assigned. These tables do not hold every clone; where another copy was compared, an unresolved V gene accounts for under half, and the others remain unexplained. For this sample the table gives 75,000 to 100,000 clones, of which 87% were detected only once. Jointly, the top ten make up over 0.4% of the sample.

The receptor was derived from an adult with an advanced solid tumor such as melanoma, head and neck, liver or kidney cancer. This sample comprised CD4+ or CD8+ T cells sorted from blood, obtained in a trial of the OX40 agonist ivuxolimab.

Here the CDR3 is given as CASSYSRWGATEQYF. The sequenced DNA is TGTGCCAGCAGTTACTCGCGATGGGGGGCAACCGAGCAGTACTTC. The sequence links TRBV6-6 to TRBJ2-7, with the D call perhaps TRBD1 or TRBD2, each one matching 6 bases. The cysteine opens and the phenylalanine closes a CDR3 of 15 amino acids. Only CDR3 DNA is held: 45 bases, read in frame from base 1. CDR1 and CDR2 are drawn from the germline V gene (reference sequence): MNHNY, SVGAGI. The junction carries 15 bases between V and J, which are trimmed by 0 bases and 6 bases respectively.